This T cell receptor (beta chain) emerged from a study of blood T cell repertoires in COVID-19. For the study at large: Samples came from the United States, Italy and Spain, spanning acute and convalescent COVID-19. The analysed material was cDNA or gDNA that came from T cells, B-cell-depleted T cells, or PBMCs.

As originally analysed: Amplification of reference gene primers was used by the study to estimate nucleated cell counts. TCRdb's table, derived via immunoSEQ multiplex PCR, lists solely in-frame clones and lacks some. That table furnishes V, J and clone size, whereas the DNA furnished D and trimming. This table holds approximately 140,000 clones, around 84% found once. The CDR3 sequence is 16 residues long. V shed 6 bases, J shed 5 bases, and the junction held 11 bases outside the gene matches. CDR1 MNHNY and CDR2 SVGAGI come from the germline V gene (reference sequence). The TCR comes from a human donor in a cohort sampled during active COVID-19. The specimen sequenced was peripheral blood. The chain uses TRBV6-6 and TRBJ2-1; 9 bases line up with TRBD2. DNA for the CDR3: TGTGCCAGCAGCCTCCTCTTAGCGGGGGCGGACAATGAGCAGTTCTTC. It encodes CASSLLLAGADNEQFF.